This TCR beta chain was captured by sequencing in a study of CD8 T cells in Susac syndrome. Negative magnetic isolation gave CD8+ and CD4+ cells; FACS enriched CD8+ TEMRA. With 4 bases clipped from V and 7 bases from J, the junction kept 12 bases outside the gene matches. The CDR3 loop spans 16 amino acids. Germline assignment: CDR1 SGHRS and CDR2 YFSETQ. Study findings and constraints: It was acknowledged in the study that the number of individuals who were included in its TCR sequencing and HLA analysis was relatively small.

With random hexamers, reverse transcription was performed on about 0.5 to 1 ug of RNA. Amplification of TCR beta CDR3 was carried out by immunoSEQ multiplex PCR, which covered 54 Vbeta and 13 Jbeta segments. From the immunoSEQ multiplex PCR reads, TCRdb called clonotypes with MiXCR, one entry per CDR3 protein. The sample has 150,000 or so distinct CDR3 sequences, around 95% seen once; the top ten hold about 0.14%. A remark on this clonotype: As yet, its antigen is unknown.

Sequenced input: CD4+ T cells from PBMCs. V usage is TRBV5-1 and J usage is TRBJ1-2, with 11 bases aligning to TRBD1. This TCR derives from a human donor in good health. The CDR3 bases are TGCGCCAGCAGCACGAATCCGGGACAGGGGGTCTCTGGCTACACCTTC. As protein: CASSTNPGQGVSGYTF. The entire variable domain, with the rest obtained from reference TRBV5-1 and TRBJ1-2, is as follows: KAGVTQTPRYLIKTRGQQVTLSCSPISGHRSVSWYQQTPGQGLQFLFEYFSETQRNKGNFPGRFSGRQFSNSRSEMNVSTLELGDSALYLCASSTNPGQGVSGYTFGSGTRLTVV.